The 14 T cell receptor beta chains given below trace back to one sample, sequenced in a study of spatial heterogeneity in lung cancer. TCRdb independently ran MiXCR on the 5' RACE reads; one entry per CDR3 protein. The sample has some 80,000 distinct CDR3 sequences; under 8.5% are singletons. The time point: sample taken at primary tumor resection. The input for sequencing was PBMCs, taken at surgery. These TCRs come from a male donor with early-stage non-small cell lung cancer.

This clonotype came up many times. CDR3: CASSRGFGGDGYTF. In DNA form, the CDR3 reads TGTGCCAGCAGCCGAGGATTTGGAGGGGATGGCTACACCTTC. The chain is built from TRBV9 and TRBJ1-2; possible D gene TRBD1, 5 bases. Germline V gene lookup returns CDR1 SGDLS and CDR2 YYNGEE. Trimming cost V 4 bases and J 6 bases, with 16 bases left between them. The CDR3 sequence is 14 residues long.

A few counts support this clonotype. CDR3 region: CASTSGTSGIGLKETQYF. For the CDR3, the DNA is TGTGCCAGCACATCCGGGACTAGCGGCATAGGATTAAAAGAGACCCAGTACTTC. This rearrangement joins TRBV7-2 to TRBJ2-5, with TRBD2 identical over 11 bases. The ends lost 7 bases at V and 3 bases at J; junction bases unmatched: 16. The CDR3 covers 18 residues. The germline V gene encodes CDR1 SGHTA and CDR2 FQGNSA.

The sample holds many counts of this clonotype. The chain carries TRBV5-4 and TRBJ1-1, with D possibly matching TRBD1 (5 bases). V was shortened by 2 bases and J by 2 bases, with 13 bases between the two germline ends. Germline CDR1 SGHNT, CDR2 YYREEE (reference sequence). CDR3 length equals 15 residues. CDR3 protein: CASSLNRQSNTEAFF. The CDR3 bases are TGTGCCAGCAGCTTAAATCGACAGTCTAACACTGAAGCTTTCTTT.

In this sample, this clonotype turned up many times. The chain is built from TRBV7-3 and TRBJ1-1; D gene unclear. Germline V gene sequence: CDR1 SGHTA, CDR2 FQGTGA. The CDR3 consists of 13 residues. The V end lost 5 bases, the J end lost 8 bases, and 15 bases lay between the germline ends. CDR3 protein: CASSRVHGREAFF. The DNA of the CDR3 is TGTGCCAGCAGCCGCGTACACGGGAGAGAAGCTTTCTTT.

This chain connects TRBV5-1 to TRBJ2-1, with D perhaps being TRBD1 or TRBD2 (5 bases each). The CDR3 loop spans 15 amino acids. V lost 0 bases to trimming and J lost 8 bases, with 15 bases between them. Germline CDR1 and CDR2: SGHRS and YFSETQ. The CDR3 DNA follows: TGCGCCAGCAGCTTGGCCGGGGCGAGTACCGATGAGCAGTTCTTC. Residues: CASSLAGASTDEQFF.

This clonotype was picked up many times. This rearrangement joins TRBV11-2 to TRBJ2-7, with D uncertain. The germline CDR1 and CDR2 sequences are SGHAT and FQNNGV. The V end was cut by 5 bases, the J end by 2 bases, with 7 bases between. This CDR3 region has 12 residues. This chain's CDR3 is CASSPSTYEQYF. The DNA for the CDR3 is TGTGCCAGCAGCCCTAGTACCTACGAGCAGTACTTC.

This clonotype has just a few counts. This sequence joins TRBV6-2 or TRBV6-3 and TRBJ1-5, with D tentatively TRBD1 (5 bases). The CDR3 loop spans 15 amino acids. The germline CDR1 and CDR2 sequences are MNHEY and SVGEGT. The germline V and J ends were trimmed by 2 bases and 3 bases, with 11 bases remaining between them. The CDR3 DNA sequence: TGTGCCAGCAGTTACGGGGCAGGAGACAATCAGCCCCAGCATTTT. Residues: CASSYGAGDNQPQHF.

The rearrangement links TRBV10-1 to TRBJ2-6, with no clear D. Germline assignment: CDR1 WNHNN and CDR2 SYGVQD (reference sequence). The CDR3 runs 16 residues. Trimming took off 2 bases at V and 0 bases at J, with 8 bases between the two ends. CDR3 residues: CASSENRISGANVLTF. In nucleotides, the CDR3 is TGCGCCAGCAGTGAGAACCGGATCTCTGGGGCCAACGTCCTGACTTTC.

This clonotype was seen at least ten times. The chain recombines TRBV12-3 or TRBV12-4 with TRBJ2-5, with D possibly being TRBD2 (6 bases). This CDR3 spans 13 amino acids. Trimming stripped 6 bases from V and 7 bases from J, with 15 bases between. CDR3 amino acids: CASRGGDGRTQYF. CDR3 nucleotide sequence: TGTGCCAGCAGGGGCGGGGACGGACGGACCCAGTACTTC.

DNA of the CDR3: TGTGCCAGCAGCCCCGGACTAGCGGGAGGTACTGAGCAGTTCTTC. This encodes CASSPGLAGGTEQFF. This chain joins TRBV3-1 and TRBJ2-1; 14 bases agree with TRBD2. This CDR3 contains 15 residues. The germline V gene has CDR1 LGHDT and CDR2 YNNKEL (reference sequence). Trimming cost V 4 bases and J 9 bases; bases outside gene matches: 5.

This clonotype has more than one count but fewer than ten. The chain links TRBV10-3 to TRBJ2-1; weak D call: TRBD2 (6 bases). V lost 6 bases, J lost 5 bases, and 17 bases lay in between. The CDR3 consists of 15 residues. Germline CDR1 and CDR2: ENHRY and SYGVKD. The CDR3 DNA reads TGTGCCATCAGCGCGCCGGAGGGGCTTAACAATGAGCAGTTCTTC. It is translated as CAISAPEGLNNEQFF.

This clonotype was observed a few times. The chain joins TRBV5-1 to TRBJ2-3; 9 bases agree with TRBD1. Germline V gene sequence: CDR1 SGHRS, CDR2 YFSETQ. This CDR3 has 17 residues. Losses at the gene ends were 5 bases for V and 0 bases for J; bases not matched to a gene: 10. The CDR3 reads CASSSGQGSTSTDTQYF. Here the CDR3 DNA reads TGCGCCAGCAGTTCGGGACAGGGATCGACTAGCACAGATACGCAGTATTTT.

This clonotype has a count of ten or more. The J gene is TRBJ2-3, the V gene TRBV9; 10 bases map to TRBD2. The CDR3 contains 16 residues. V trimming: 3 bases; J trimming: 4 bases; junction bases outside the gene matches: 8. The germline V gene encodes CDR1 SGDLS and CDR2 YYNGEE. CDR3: CASSARSGRTADTQYF. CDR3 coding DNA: TGTGCCAGCAGCGCCCGTAGCGGGAGGACGGCAGATACGCAGTATTTT.

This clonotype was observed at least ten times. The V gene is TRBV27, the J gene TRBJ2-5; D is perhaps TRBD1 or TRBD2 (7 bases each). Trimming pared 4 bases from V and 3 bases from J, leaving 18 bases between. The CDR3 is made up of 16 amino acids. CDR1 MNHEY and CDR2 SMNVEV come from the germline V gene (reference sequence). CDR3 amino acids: CASSYLRQGGEETQYF. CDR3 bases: TGTGCCAGCAGTTACCTCCGACAGGGAGGGGAAGAGACCCAGTACTTC.